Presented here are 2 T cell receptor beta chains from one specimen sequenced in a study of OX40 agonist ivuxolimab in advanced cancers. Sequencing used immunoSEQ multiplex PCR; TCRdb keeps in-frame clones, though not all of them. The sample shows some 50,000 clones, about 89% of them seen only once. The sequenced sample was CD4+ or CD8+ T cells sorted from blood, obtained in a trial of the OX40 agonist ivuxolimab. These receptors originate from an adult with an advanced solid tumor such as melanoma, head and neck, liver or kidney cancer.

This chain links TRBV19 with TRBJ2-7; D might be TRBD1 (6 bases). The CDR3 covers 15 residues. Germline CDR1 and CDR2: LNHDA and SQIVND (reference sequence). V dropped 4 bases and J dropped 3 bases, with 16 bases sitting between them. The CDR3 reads CASSTRGTASYEQYF. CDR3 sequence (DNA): TGTGCCAGTAGTACAAGGGGGACGGCGAGCTACGAGCAGTACTTC.

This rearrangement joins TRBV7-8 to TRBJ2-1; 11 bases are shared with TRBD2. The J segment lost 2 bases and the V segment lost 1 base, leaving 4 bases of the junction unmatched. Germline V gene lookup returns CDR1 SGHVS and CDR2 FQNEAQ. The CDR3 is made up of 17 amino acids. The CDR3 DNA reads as TGTGCCAGCAGCTTAGAAGCGACTAGCGGGGCCTACAATGAGCAGTTCTTC. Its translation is CASSLEATSGAYNEQFF. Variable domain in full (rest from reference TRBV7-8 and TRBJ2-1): GAGVSQSPRYKVAKRGQDVALRCDPISGHVSLFWYQQALGQGPEFLTYFQNEAQLDKSGLPSDRFFAERPEGSVSTLKIQRTQQEDSAVYLCASSLEATSGAYNEQFFGPGTRLTVL.